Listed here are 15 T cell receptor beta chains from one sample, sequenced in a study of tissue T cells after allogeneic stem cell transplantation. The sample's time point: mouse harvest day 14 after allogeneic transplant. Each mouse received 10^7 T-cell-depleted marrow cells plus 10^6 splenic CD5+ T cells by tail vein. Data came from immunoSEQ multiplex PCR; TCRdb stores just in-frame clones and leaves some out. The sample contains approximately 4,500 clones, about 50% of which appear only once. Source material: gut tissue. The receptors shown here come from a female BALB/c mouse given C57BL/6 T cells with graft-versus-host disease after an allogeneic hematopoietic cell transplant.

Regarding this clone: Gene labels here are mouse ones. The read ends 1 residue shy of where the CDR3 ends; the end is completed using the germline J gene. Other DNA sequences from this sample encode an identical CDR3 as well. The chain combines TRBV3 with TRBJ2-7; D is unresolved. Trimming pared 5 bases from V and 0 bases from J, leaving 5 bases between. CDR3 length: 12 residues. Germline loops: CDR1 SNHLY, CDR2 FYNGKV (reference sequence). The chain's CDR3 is CASSPSSYEQYF. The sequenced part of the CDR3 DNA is TGTGCCAGCAGCCCGAGCTCCTATGAACAGTAC.

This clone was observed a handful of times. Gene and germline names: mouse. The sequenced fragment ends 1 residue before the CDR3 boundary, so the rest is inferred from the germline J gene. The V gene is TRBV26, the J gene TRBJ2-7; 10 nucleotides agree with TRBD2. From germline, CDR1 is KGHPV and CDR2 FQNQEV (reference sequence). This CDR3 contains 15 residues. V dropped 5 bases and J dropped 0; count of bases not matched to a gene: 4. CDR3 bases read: TGTGCCAGCAGTTCGGGACTGGGGAACTCCTATGAACAGTAC. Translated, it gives CASSSGLGNSYEQY. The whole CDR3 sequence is CASSSGLGNSYEQYF. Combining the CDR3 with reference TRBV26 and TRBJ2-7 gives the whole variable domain NSKVIQTPRYLVKGQGQKAKMRCIPEKGHPVVFWYQQNKNNEFKFLINFQNQEVLQQIDMTEKRFSAECPSNSPCSLEIQSSEAGDSALYLCASSSGLGNSYEQYFGPGTRLTVL.

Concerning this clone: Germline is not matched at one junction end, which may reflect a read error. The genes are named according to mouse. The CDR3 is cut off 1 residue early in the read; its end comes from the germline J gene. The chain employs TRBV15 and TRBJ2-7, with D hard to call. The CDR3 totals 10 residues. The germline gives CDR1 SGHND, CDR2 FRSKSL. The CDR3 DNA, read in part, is TGTGCCAGCAGTCACTATGCACAGTAC. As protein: CASSHYAQY. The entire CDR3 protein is CASSHYAQYF.

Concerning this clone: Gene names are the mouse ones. CDR3 region: CASSPRQGAGNTLYF. CDR3 DNA, as far as it was read: TGTGCCAGCAGTCCCCGGCAGGGGGCTGGAAATACGCTCTAT. The gene calls are TRBV26 and TRBJ1-3, with 7 bases fitting TRBD1. The CDR3 end lies 1 residue beyond the end of the read and is filled in from the germline J gene. This CDR3 contains 15 residues. The germline V gene has CDR1 KGHPV and CDR2 FQNQEV (reference sequence). V gave up 4 bases and J gave up 2 bases; unmatched junction bases: 5. Looking up the rest from reference TRBV26 and TRBJ1-3 gives the full variable domain: NSKVIQTPRYLVKGQGQKAKMRCIPEKGHPVVFWYQQNKNNEFKFLINFQNQEVLQQIDMTEKRFSAECPSNSPCSLEIQSSEAGDSALYLCASSPRQGAGNTLYFGEGSRLIVV.

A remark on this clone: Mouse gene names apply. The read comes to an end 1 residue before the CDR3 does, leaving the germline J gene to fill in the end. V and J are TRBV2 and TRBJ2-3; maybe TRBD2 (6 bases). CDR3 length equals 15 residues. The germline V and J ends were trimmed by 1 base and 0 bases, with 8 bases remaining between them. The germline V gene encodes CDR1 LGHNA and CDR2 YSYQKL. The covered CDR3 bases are TGTGCCAGCAGCCAAGTCGGGGGGAGTGCAGAAACGCTGTAT. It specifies CASSQVGGSAETLY. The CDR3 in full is CASSQVGGSAETLYF.

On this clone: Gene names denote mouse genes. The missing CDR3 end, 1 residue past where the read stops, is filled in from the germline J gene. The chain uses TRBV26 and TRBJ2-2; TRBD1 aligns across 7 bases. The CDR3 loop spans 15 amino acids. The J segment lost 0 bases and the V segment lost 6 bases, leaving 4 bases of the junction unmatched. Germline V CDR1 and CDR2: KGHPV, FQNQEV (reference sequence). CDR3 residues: CASSVGTANTGQLYF. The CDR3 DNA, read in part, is TGTGCCAGCAGCGTTGGGACAGCAAACACCGGGCAGCTCTAC. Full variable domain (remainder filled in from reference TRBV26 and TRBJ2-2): NSKVIQTPRYLVKGQGQKAKMRCIPEKGHPVVFWYQQNKNNEFKFLINFQNQEVLQQIDMTEKRFSAECPSNSPCSLEIQSSEAGDSALYLCASSVGTANTGQLYFGEGSKLTVL.

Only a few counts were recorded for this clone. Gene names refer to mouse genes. The covered CDR3 bases are TGCACCTGCAGCACAGGGGGGGGGAACACCGGGCAGCTCTAC. Amino acids: CTCSTGGGNTGQLY. The whole CDR3 reads CTCSTGGGNTGQLYF. The rearrangement joins TRBV1 to TRBJ2-2, with D perhaps TRBD1 (8 bases). Sequencing ends 1 residue short of the CDR3 end; the germline J gene provides the rest. Germline V gene lookup returns CDR1 NSQYPW and CDR2 LRSPGD (reference sequence). The CDR3 loop spans 15 amino acids. V was cut by 6 bases and J by 2 bases, with 13 bases left in between.

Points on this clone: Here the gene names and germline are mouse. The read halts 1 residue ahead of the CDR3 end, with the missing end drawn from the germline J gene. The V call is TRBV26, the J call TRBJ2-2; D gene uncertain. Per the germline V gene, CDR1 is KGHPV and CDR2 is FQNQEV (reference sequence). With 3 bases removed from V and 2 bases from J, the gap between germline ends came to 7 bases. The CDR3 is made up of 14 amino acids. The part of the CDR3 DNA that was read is TGTGCCAGCAGTCTTGCAGTCAACACCGGGCAGCTCTAC. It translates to CASSLAVNTGQLY. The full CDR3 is CASSLAVNTGQLYF.

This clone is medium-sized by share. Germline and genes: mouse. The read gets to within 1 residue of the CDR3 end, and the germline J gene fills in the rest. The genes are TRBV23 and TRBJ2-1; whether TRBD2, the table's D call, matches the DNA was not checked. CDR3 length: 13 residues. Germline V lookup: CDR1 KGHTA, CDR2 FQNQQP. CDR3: CSSSLGGRAEQFF. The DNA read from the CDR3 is TGCTCCAGCAGCCTGGGGGGGCGGGCTGAGCAGTTC.

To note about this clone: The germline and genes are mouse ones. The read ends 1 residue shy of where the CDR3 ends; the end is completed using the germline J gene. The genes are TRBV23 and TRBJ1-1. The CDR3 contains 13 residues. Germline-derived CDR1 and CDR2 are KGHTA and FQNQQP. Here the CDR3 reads CSSSQSESTEVFF. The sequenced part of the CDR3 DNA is TGCTCCAGCAGTCAATCAGAGAGCACAGAAGTCTTC.

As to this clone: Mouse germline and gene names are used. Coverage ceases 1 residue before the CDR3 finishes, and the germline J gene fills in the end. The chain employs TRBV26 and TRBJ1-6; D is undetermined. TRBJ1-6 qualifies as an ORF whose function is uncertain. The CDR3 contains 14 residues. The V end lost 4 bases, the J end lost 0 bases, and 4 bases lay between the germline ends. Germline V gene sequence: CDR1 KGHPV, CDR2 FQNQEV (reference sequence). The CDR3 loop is CASSQGSYNSPLYF. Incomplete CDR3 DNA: TGTGCCAGCAGTCAGGGTTCCTATAATTCGCCCCTCTAC.

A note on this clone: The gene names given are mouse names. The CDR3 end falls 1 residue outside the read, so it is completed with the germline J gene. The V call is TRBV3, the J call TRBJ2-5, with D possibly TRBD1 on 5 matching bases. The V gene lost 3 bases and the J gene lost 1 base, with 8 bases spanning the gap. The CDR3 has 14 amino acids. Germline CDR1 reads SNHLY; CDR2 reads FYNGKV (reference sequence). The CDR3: CASSFGQYQDTQYF. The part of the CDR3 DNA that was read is TGTGCCAGCAGCTTTGGACAATACCAAGACACCCAGTAC.

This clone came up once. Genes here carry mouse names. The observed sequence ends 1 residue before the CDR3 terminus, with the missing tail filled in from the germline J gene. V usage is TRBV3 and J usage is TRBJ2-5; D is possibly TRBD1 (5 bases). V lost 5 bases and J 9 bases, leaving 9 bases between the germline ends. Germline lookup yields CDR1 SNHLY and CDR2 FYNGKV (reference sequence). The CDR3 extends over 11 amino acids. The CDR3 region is CASSLRETQYF. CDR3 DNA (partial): TGTGCCAGCAGCCTCAGGGAGACCCAGTAC. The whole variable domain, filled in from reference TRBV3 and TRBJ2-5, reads GPKVLQIPSHQIIDMGQMVTLNCDPVSNHLYFYWYKQILGQQMEFLVNFYNGKVMEKSKLFKDQFSVERPDGSYFTLKIQPTALEDSAVYFCASSLRETQYFGPGTRLLVL.

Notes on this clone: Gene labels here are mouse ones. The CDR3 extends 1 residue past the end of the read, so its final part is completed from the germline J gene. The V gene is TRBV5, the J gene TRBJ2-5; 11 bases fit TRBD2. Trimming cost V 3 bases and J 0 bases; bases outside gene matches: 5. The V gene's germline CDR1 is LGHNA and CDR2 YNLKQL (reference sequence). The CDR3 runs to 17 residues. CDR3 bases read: TGTGCCAGCAGCCACCCGGGACTGGGGGTTAACCAAGACACCCAGTAC. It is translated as CASSHPGLGVNQDTQY. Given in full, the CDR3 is CASSHPGLGVNQDTQYF.

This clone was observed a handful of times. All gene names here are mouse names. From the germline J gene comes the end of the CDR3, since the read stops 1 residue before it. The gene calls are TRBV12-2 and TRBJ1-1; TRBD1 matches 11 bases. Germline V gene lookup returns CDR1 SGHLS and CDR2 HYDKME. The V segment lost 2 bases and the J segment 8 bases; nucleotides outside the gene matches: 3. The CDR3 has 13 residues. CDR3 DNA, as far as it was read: TGTGCCAGCTCTCGGACAGGGGGCGGGGAAGTCTTC. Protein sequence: CASSRTGGGEVF. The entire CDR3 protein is CASSRTGGGEVFF.